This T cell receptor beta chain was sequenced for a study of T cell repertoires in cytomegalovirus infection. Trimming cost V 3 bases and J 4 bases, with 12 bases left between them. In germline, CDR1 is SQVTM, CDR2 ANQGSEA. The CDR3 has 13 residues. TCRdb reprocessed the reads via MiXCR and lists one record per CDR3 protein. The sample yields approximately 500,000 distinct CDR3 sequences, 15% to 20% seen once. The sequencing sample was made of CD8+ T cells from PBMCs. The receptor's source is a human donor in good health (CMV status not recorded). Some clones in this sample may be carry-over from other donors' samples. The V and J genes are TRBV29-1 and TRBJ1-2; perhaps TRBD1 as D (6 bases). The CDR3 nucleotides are TGCAGCGTTGATACAGGGAAAGTCTATGGCTACACCTTC. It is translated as CSVDTGKVYGYTF. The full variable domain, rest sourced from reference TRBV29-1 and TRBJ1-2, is SAVISQKPSRDICQRGTSLTIQCQVDSQVTMMFWYRQQPGQSLTLIATANQGSEATYESGFVIDKFPISRPNLTFSTLTVSNMSPEDSSIYLCSVDTGKVYGYTFGSGTRLTVV.